The T cell receptor beta chain described here comes from a study of early T cells in non-severe SARS-CoV-2 infection. The wider study: The sequenced material was bulk RNA from unsorted whole blood, and its chains were unpaired.

TCRdb processed the 5' RACE reads anew with MiXCR; each CDR3 protein has one entry. Of around 33,000 distinct CDR3 sequences detected, approximately 4.2% appear once; the ten largest clones hold 9% to 14%. This CDR3 has 14 residues. CDR1 is SGDLS, CDR2 YYNGEE, per germline. The V and J ends lost 0 bases and 1 base respectively, with 8 bases between them. This clonotype appeared many times. Input material: whole blood. The rearrangement links TRBV9 to TRBJ2-7; D perhaps matches TRBD1 (5 bases). This clonotype originated in an adult who was a healthcare worker with PCR-confirmed SARS-CoV-2 infection or an uninfected control (not recorded which). The CDR3 coding sequence is TGTGCCAGCAGCGTAGGGGGCAGATCCTACGAGCAGTACTTC. It yields the protein CASSVGGRSYEQYF.